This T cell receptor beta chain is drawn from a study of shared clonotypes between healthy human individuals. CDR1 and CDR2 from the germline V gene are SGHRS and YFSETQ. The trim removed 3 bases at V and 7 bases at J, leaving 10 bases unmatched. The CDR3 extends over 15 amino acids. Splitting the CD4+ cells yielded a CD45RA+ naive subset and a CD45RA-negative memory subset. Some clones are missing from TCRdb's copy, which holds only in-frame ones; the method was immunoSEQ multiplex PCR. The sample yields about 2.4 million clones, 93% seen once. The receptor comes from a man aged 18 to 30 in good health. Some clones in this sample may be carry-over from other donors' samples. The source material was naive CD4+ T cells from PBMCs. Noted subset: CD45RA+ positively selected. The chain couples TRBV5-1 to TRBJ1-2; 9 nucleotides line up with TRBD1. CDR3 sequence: CASSSQPGTGLGYTF. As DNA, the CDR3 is TGCGCCAGCAGCTCCCAACCGGGGACAGGGCTTGGCTACACCTTC.